Following are 10 T cell receptor beta chains from one sample sequenced in a study of blood T cells in healthy people across ages. A sample-barcoded 5' primer and a J-beta primer mix were used in a second PCR of roughly 6 to 11 cycles. TCRdb called the 5' RACE reads again in MiXCR, with one record for every CDR3 protein. The table has under 2,000,000 distinct CDR3 sequences, roughly 52% seen once. Sequencing was carried out using blood. The receptor set was obtained from a woman between 35 and 50 years old in good health.

This clonotype showed up just a few times. The CDR3 bases are TGTGCCAGCAGTCCGGGGCCCGGGGATACGCAGTATTTT. Protein: CASSPGPGDTQYF. This chain joins TRBV6-5 and TRBJ2-3, with D perhaps being TRBD1 or TRBD2 (5 bases each). CDR3 size: 13 residues. Trimming took 5 bases from V and 6 from J, leaving 12 bases between them. Germline V CDR1 and CDR2: MNHEY, SVGAGI.

The rearrangement links TRBV7-9 to TRBJ1-4; 7 bases fit TRBD1. The CDR3 consists of 15 residues. Trimming took 5 bases from V and 8 from J; bases not matched to a gene: 11. The germline V gene encodes CDR1 SEHNR and CDR2 FQNEAQ (reference sequence). CDR3 in DNA: TGTGCCAGCAGCCCGCCTTCCCAGGGGGAAGAAAAACTGTTTTTT. Translated, it gives CASSPPSQGEEKLFF.

This chain links TRBV7-9 with TRBJ2-7, with TRBD1 as a possible D gene (6 bases). CDR1 is SEHNR, CDR2 FQNEAQ, per germline (reference sequence). V gave up 2 bases and J gave up 3 bases, with 17 bases separating them. The CDR3 spans 16 residues. CDR3 protein: CASSLKDTGSYYEQYF. The DNA for the CDR3 is TGTGCCAGCAGCTTAAAAGATACAGGGAGCTACTACGAGCAGTACTTC. The whole variable domain, filled in from reference TRBV7-9 and TRBJ2-7, reads DTGVSQNPRHKITKRGQNVTFRCDPISEHNRLYWYRQTLGQGPEFLTYFQNEAQLEKSRLLSDRFSAERPKGSFSTLEIQRTEQGDSAMYLCASSLKDTGSYYEQYFGPGTRLTVT.

Notes on this clonotype: Compared with germline, one end of the junction differs, possibly owing to a read error. The rearrangement links TRBV7-7 to TRBJ2-3; D ambiguous. Germline assignment: CDR1 SSHAT and CDR2 FNYEAQ (reference sequence). The CDR3 spans 13 residues. CDR3 in DNA: TGTGCTAGCAGCGCCCGATACACAGATACGCAGTATTTT. Its protein is CASSARYTDTQYF.

The V gene is TRBV5-8, the J gene TRBJ2-5; 11 bases are shared with TRBD2. This CDR3 has 16 amino acids. Germline assignment: CDR1 SGHTS and CDR2 YDEGEE. V was clipped by 7 bases and J by 4 bases; unmatched bases: 12. CDR3 nucleotide sequence: TGTGCCAGCTCAGGCCATAGCGGGGGGGCCGCAGAGACCCAGTACTTC. It specifies CASSGHSGGAAETQYF.

Here the CDR3 reads CASSHGGTTKNIQYF. The CDR3 coding sequence is TGTGCCAGCAGCCACGGCGGGACAACGAAAAACATTCAGTACTTC. The chain carries TRBV3-1 and TRBJ2-4; D possibly uses TRBD1 or TRBD2 (6 bases each). This CDR3 comprises 15 residues. The V gene's germline CDR1 is LGHDT and CDR2 YNNKEL (reference sequence). Trimming pared 3 bases from V and 4 bases from J, leaving 13 bases between.

The CDR3 loop reads CASSARVNQPQHF. The CDR3 region has the DNA TGTGCCAGCAGTGCCCGGGTTAATCAGCCCCAGCATTTT. The V call is TRBV12-3 or TRBV12-4, the J call TRBJ1-5; D is unresolved. V shed 5 bases and J shed 4 bases, with 9 bases lying between them. This CDR3 has 13 residues.

In DNA form, the CDR3 reads TGTGCCAGCAGCCCGGACAGGTCTAACTATGGCTACACCTTC. Amino acid sequence: CASSPDRSNYGYTF. The chain has TRBV6-5 and TRBJ1-2, with 7 bases identical to TRBD1. V lost 6 bases and J lost 0; bases outside the gene matches: 4. The CDR3 is 14 amino acids. Germline values: CDR1 MNHEY, CDR2 SVGAGI.

This clonotype was recorded at least ten times. Given a much more abundant clone one base away, this may be a read error. V is TRBV15 and J is TRBJ2-5; TRBD2 might be the D (6 bases). Per germline, CDR1 LNHNV and CDR2 YYDKDF (reference sequence). The V and J ends lost 5 bases and 5 bases respectively, with 12 bases between them. The CDR3 consists of 13 residues. The CDR3 protein is CATSRHGGETQYF. The DNA of the CDR3 is TGTGCCACCAGCCGACACGGAGGGGAGACCCAGTACTTC. Based on the CDR3 plus reference TRBV15 and TRBJ2-5, the full variable domain is DAMVIQNPRYQVTQFGKPVTLSCSQTLNHNVMYWYQQKSSQAPKLLFHYYDKDFNNEADTPDNFQSRRPNTSFCFLDIRSPGLGDTAMYLCATSRHGGETQYFGPGTRLLVL.

In regard to this clonotype: An end of the junction differs from the germline gene, which may be a read error. The rearrangement uses TRBV5-6 and TRBJ1-1; D uncertain. There are 11 residues in the CDR3. Germline V gene data show CDR1 as SGHDT and CDR2 as YYEEEE. CDR3 in DNA: TGTGCCAGCCATTACGGCACTGGAGCTTTCTTT. This sequence encodes CASHYGTGAFF.